The entry below describes one TCR beta chain. Measured with immunoSEQ multiplex PCR; TCRdb has only the in-frame clones, and not every one. The sample lists under 150,000 clones; less than 95% were seen once. The source of the sample is a study of T cell clones after liver transplantation. About the study: Pre-transplant mixed lymphocyte reactions yielded third-party-reactive TCRbeta sequences as comparators for graft-donor-reactive sequences. Until 12-24 months post-transplant, subjects got standard immunosuppression and no induction.

This receptor was taken from a human patient who received a liver transplant. A subset of T cells may come from the graft donor. The sample was CD4+ T cells from blood, taken 12 months after liver transplant.

CDR3 loop: CASRPLAGAEQYF. The DNA of the CDR3 is TGCGCCAGCAGGCCTCTAGCGGGAGCCGAGCAGTACTTC. The chain carries TRBV5-1 and TRBJ2-7; 10 bases are a match to TRBD2. Germline values: CDR1 SGHRS, CDR2 YFSETQ. This CDR3 has 13 amino acids. V lost 5 bases and J lost 6; bases outside the gene matches: 5.